The source of this T cell receptor beta chain is a study of T cell responses to AZD1222 COVID-19 vaccine. Notes on the study in general: Nearly half of spike-specific TCRs reportedly go after variant regions that carry no mutations. Clonal diversity was possibly underestimated, and the donors were mostly white British, with more females. Just five or six AZD1222 recipients tested seropositive at baseline.

This CDR3 has 13 amino acids. Trimming pared 3 bases from V and 2 bases from J, leaving 8 bases between. A remark on this clone: Antigen specificity is unknown.

Profiled with immunoSEQ multiplex PCR; TCRdb holds only in-frame clones, not every one. The repertoire holds about 160,000 clones, under 95% seen once, with around 4.5% in the top ten. This specimen consisted of peripheral blood, obtained on day 0 of MenACWY control vaccination. This chain joins TRBV12-3 or TRBV12-4 and TRBJ2-7; possibly TRBD1 for D (5 bases). This receptor was obtained from an adult in good health. CDR3 amino acids: CASSFSGTYEQYF. CDR3 nucleotides: TGTGCCAGCAGTTTCTCAGGGACCTACGAGCAGTACTTC.